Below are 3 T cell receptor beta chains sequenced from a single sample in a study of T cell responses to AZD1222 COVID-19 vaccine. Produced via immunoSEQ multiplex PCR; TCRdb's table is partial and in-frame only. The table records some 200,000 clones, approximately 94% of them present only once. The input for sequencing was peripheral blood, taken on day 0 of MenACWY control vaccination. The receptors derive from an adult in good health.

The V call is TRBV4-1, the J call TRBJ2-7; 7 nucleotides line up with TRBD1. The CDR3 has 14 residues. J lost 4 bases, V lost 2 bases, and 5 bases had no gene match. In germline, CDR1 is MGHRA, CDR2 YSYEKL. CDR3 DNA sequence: TGCGCCAGCAGCCAAAGGACAGGACATTACGAGCAGTACTTC. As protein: CASSQRTGHYEQYF.

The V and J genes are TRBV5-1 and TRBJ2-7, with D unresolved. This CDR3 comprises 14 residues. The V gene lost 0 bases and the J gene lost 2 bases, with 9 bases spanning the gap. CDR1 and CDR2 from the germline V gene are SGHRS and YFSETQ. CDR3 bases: TGCGCCAGCAGCTTGGCCCCGCAGACCTACGAGCAGTACTTC. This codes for CASSLAPQTYEQYF.

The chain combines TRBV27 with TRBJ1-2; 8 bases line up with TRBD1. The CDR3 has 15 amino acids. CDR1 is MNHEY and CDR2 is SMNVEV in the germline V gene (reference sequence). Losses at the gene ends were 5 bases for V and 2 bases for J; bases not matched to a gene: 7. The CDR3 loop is CASSPRTGTNYGYTF. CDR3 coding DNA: TGTGCCAGCAGTCCCCGGACAGGGACGAACTATGGCTACACCTTC.